The clone carrying this TCR beta chain was counted only a few times. Every isolated RNA sample was fully reverse transcribed, so sequencing captured expressed TCRB transcripts. Profiled with immunoSEQ multiplex PCR; TCRdb holds only in-frame clones, not every one. This sample carries around 320,000 clones, 12% to 15% of them seen once, and the ten largest clones take under 8.5%. These data come from a study of beta chain features in type 1 diabetes. The CDR3 contains 13 residues. Per germline, CDR1 SEHNR and CDR2 FQNEAQ (reference sequence). Trimming removed 3 bases from V and 7 bases from J, with 9 bases in between.

The rearrangement links TRBV7-9 to TRBJ1-4; D gene uncertain. Sequenced input: central memory CD4+ T cells from blood. The TCR was taken from a young man in good health. CDR3 region: CASSFLGPEKLFF. The CDR3 coding sequence is TGTGCCAGCAGCTTTTTAGGCCCTGAAAAACTGTTTTTT.